This TCR beta chain was captured by sequencing in a study of response to subunit inactivated influenza vaccine. V shed 4 bases and J shed 2 bases, with 10 bases lying between them. This CDR3 spans 14 amino acids. Study conclusions and caveats: T cells newly recruited by each seasonal influenza vaccination are few, the authors suggested.

Using its own MiXCR run on the RT-PCR reads, TCRdb lists one record per CDR3 protein. The sample has about 620,000 distinct CDR3 sequences, 12% seen once. Note on this clonotype: What it recognizes is unknown.

The material was PBMCs from blood, obtained on the day of vaccination. The sequence came from a man aged 50 to 60 who received an inactivated influenza vaccine. The chain uses TRBV12-3 or TRBV12-4 and TRBJ2-3, with D uncertain. In nucleotides, the CDR3 is TGTGCCAGCAGTTGGAATACCAACACAGATACGCAGTATTTT. Its protein product is CASSWNTNTDTQYF.